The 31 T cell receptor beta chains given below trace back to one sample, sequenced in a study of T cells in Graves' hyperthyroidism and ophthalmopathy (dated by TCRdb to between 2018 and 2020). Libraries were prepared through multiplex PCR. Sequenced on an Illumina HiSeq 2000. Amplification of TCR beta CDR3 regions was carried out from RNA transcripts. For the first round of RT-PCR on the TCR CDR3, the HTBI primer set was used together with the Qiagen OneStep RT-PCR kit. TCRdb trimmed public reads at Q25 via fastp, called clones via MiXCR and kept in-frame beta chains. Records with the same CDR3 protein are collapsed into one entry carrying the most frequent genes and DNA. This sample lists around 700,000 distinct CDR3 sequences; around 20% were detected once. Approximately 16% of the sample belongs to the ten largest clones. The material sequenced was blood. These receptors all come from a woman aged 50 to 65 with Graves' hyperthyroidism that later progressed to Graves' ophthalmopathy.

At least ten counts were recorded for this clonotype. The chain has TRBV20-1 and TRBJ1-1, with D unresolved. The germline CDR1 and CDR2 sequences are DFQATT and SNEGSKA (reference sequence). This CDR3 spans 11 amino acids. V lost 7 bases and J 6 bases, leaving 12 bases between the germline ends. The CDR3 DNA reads TGCAGTGAGAACCGGGGATCTGAAGCTTTCTTT. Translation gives CSENRGSEAFF.

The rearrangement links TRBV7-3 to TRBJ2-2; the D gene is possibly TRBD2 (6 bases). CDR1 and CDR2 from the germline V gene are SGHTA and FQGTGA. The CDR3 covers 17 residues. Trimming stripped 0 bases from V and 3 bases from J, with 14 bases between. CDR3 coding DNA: TGTGCCAGCAGCTTAACGCCCTCTGGAGGGGACACCGGGGAGCTGTTTTTT. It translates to CASSLTPSGGDTGELFF.

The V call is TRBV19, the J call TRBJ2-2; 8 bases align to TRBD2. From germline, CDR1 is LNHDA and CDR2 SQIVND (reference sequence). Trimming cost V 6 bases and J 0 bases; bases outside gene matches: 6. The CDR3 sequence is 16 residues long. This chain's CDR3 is CASRPGLAANTGELFF. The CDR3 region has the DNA TGTGCCAGTAGGCCCGGACTAGCAGCGAACACCGGGGAGCTGTTTTTT.

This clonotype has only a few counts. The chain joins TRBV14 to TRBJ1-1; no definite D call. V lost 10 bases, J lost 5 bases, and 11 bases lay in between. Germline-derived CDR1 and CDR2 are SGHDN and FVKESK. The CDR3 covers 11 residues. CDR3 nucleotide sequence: TGTGCCATCGCTGAGGGTACTGAAGCTTTCTTT. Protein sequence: CAIAEGTEAFF. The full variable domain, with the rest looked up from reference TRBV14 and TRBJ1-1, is EAGVTQFPSHSVIEKGQTVTLRCDPISGHDNLYWYRRVMGKEIKFLLHFVKESKQDESGMPNNRFLAERTGGTYSTLKVQPAELEDSGVYFCAIAEGTEAFFGQGTRLTVV.

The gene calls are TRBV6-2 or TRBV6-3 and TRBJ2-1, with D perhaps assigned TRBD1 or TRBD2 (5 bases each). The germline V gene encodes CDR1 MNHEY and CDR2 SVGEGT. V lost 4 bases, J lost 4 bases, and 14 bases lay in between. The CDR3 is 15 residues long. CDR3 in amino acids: CASSFRDPRYNEQFF. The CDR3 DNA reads TGTGCCAGCAGTTTCCGGGACCCCAGGTACAATGAGCAGTTCTTC.

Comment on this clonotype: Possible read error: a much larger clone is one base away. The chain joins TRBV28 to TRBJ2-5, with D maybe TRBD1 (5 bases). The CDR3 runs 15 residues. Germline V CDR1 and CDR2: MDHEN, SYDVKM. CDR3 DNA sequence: TGTGCCAGCAGTACAAGACAGTTCATCAAAGAGGCCCAGTACTTC. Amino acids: CASSTRQFIKEAQYF.

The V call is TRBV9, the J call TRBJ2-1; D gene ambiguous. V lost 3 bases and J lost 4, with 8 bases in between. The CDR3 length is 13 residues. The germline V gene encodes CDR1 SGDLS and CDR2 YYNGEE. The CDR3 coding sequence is TGTGCCAGCAGCGGTTGGGGATACAATGAGCAGTTCTTC. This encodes CASSGWGYNEQFF.

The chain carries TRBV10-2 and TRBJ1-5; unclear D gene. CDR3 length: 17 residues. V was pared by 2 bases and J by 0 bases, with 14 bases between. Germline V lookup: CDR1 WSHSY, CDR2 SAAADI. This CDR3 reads CASSELGPSYSNQPQHF. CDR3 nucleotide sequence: TGCGCCAGCAGTGAGCTTGGGCCAAGCTATAGCAATCAGCCCCAGCATTTT.

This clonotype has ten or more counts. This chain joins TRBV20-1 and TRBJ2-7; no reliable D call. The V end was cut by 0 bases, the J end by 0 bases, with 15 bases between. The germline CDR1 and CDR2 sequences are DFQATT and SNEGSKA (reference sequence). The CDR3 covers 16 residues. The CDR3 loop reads CSARDRTASYSYEQYF. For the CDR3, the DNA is TGCAGTGCTAGAGACAGGACGGCTTCTTACTCCTACGAGCAGTACTTC.

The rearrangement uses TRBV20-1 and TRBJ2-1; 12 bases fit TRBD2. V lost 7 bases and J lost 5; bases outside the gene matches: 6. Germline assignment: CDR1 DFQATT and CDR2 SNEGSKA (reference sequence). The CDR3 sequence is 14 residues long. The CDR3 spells CSGTGLAGNNEQFF. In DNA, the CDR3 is TGCAGTGGGACCGGACTAGCGGGAAACAATGAGCAGTTCTTC.

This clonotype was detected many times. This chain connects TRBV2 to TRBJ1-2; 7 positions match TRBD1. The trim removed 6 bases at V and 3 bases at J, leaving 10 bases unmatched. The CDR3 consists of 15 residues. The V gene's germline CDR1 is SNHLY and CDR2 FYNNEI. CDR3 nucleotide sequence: TGTGCCAGCAGGGGGGTGAGACAGGGAGACTATGGCTACACCTTC. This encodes CASRGVRQGDYGYTF.

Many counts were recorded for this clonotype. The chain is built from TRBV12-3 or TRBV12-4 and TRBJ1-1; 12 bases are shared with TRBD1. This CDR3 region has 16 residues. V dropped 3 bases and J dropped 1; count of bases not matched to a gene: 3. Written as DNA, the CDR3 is TGTGCCAGCAGTTTGGGACAGGGGGCTGGGAACACTGAAGCTTTCTTT. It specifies CASSLGQGAGNTEAFF.

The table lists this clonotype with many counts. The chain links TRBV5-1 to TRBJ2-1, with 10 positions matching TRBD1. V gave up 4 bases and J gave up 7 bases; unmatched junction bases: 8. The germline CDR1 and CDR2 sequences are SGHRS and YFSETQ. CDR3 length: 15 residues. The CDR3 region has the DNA TGCGCCAGCAGCACCGGACAGGGGGGGGGGAATGAGCAGTTCTTC. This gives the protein CASSTGQGGGNEQFF.

The CDR3 is CASSPILGEQFF. The CDR3 DNA follows: TGTGCCAGCAGCCCCATCCTTGGTGAGCAGTTCTTC. The chain is built from TRBV3-1 and TRBJ2-1; D unclear. Trimming cost V 4 bases and J 9 bases, with 10 bases left between them. This CDR3 contains 12 residues. Germline V CDR1 and CDR2: LGHDT, YNNKEL (reference sequence).

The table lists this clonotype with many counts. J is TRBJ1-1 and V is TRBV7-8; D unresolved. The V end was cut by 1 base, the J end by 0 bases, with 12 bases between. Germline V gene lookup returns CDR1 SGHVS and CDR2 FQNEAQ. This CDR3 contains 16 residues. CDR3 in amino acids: CASSLVYGPMNTEAFF. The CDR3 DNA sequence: TGTGCCAGCAGCTTAGTCTACGGCCCCATGAACACTGAAGCTTTCTTT. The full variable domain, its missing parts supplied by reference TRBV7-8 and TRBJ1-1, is GAGVSQSPRYKVAKRGQDVALRCDPISGHVSLFWYQQALGQGPEFLTYFQNEAQLDKSGLPSDRFFAERPEGSVSTLKIQRTQQEDSAVYLCASSLVYGPMNTEAFFGQGTRLTVV.

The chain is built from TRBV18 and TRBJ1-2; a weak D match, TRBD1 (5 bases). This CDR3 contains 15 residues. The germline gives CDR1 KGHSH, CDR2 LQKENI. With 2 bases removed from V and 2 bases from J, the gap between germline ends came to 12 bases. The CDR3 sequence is CASSPWDGMNYGYTF. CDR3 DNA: TGTGCCAGCTCACCATGGGACGGAATGAACTATGGCTACACCTTC.

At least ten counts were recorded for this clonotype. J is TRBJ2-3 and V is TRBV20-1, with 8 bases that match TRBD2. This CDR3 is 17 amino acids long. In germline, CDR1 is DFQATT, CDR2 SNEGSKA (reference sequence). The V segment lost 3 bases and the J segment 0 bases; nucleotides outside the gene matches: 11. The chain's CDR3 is CSARDGRLAGSTDTQYF. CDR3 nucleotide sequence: TGCAGTGCTAGGGACGGACGTTTAGCGGGGAGCACAGATACGCAGTATTTT.

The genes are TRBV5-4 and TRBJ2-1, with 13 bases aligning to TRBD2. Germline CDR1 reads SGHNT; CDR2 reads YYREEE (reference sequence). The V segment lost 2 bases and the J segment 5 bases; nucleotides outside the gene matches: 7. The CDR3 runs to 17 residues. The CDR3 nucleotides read TGTGCCAGCAGCTTCGGACCGGGACTAGCGGGAAACAATGAGCAGTTCTTC. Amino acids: CASSFGPGLAGNNEQFF.

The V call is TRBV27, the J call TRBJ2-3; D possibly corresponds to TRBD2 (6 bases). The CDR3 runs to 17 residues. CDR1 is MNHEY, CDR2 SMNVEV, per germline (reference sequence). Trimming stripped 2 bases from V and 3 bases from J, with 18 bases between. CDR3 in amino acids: CASSLARGFLGTDTQYF. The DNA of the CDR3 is TGTGCCAGCAGTTTAGCTCGGGGGTTTCTCGGTACAGATACGCAGTATTTT.

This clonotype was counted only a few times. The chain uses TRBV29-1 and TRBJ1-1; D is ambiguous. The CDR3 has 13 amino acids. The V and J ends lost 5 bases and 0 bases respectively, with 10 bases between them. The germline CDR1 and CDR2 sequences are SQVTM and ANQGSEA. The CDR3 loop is CSVFRQMNTEAFF. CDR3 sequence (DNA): TGCAGCGTTTTTAGGCAGATGAACACTGAAGCTTTCTTT.

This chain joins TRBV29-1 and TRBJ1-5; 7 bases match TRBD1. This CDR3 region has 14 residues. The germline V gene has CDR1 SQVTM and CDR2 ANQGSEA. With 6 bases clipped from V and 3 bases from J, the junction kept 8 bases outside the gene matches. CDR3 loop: CSVRQGAYNQPQHF. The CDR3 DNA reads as TGCAGCGTCCGACAGGGTGCGTACAATCAGCCCCAGCATTTT.

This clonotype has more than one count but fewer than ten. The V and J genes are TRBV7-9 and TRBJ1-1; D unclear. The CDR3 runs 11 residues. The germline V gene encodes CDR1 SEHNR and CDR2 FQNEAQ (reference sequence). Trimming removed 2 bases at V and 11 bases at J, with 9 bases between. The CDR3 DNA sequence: TGTGCCAGCAGCTTAAACGTGCTGGCTTTCTTT. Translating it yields CASSLNVLAFF.

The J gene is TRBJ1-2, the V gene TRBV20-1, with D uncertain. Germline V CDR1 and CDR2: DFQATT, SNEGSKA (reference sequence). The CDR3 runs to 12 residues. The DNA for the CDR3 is TGCAGCGGCCCCACCAAGAACTATGGCTACACCTTC. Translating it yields CSGPTKNYGYTF.

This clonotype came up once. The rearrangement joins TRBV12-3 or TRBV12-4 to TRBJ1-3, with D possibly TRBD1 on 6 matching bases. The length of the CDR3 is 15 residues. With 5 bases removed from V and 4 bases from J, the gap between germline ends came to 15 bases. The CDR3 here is CASSPWGGGGNTIYF. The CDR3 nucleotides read TGTGCCAGCAGTCCCTGGGGAGGGGGAGGAAACACCATATATTTT.

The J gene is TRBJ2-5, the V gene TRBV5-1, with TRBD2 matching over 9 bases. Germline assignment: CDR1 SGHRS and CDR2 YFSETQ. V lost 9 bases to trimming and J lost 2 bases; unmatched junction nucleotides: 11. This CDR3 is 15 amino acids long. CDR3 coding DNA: TGCGCCACCCGCACCGCTAGCGGGGTTCAAGAGACCCAGTACTTC. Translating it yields CATRTASGVQETQYF.

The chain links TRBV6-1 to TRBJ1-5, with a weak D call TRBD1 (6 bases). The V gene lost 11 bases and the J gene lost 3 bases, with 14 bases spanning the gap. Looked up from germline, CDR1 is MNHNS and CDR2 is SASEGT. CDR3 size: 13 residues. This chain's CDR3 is CAGGGGHNQPQHF. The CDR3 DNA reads TGTGCCGGGGGCGGGGGGCACAATCAGCCCCAGCATTTT.

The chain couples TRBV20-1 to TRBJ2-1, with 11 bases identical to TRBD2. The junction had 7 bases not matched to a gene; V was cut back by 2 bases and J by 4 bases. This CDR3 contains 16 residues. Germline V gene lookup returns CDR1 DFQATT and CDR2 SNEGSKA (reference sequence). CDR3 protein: CSARLLAGDSYNEQFF. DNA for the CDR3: TGCAGTGCTAGATTACTAGCGGGGGACTCTTACAATGAGCAGTTCTTC.

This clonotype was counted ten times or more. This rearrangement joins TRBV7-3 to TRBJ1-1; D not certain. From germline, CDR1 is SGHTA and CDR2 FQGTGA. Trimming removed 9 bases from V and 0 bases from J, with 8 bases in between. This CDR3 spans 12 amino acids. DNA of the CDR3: TGTGCCAGTCAGGCCCTGAACACTGAAGCTTTCTTT. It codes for CASQALNTEAFF.

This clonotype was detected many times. The CDR3 here is CASSIGVNQPQHF. The CDR3 DNA is TGTGCCAGCAGTATTGGCGTCAATCAGCCCCAGCATTTT. This rearrangement joins TRBV11-2 to TRBJ1-5; D ambiguous. V was shortened by 6 bases and J by 3 bases, with 9 bases between the two germline ends. Germline CDR1 reads SGHAT; CDR2 reads FQNNGV. The CDR3 sequence is 13 residues long.

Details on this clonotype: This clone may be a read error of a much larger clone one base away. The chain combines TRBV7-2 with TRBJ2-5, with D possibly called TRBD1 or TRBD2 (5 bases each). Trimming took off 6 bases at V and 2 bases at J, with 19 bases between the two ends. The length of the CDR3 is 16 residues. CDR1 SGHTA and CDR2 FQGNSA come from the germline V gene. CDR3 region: CASREFSGRVQETQYF. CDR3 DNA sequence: TGTGCCAGCAGGGAGTTTTCAGGGCGGGTGCAAGAGACCCAGTACTTC.

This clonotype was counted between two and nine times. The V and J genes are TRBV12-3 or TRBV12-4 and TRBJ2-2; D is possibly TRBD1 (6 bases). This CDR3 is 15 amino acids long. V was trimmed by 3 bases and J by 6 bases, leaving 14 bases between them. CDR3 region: CASSFSTGNPGELFF. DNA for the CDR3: TGTGCCAGCAGTTTCAGTACAGGGAATCCCGGGGAGCTGTTTTTT.